These 20 T cell receptor beta chains were all obtained from the same sample, sequenced in a study of blood T cells in healthy people across ages. It was with a sample-barcoded 5' primer and a J-beta primer mix that a second PCR of roughly 7 to 12 cycles was run. Using its own MiXCR run on the 5' RACE reads, TCRdb lists one record per CDR3 protein. Seen here are about 900,000 distinct CDR3 sequences, about 44% observed once, and the top ten hold about an eighth. Sequencing used blood. The receptors come from a man aged 30 to 39 in good health.

V usage is TRBV6-2 or TRBV6-3 and J usage is TRBJ1-1, with D unresolved. Between the trimmed V and J ends, which lost 4 bases and 0 bases, there was a span of 9 bases. The CDR3 is 14 amino acids. From germline, CDR1 is MNHEY and CDR2 SVGEGT. CDR3 nucleotides: TGTGCCAGCAGTTCCCTGCCGATGAACACTGAAGCTTTCTTT. The encoded protein is CASSSLPMNTEAFF.

The chain couples TRBV7-2 to TRBJ2-3; D not resolved. V gave up 2 bases and J gave up 4 bases, with 13 bases separating them. CDR1 SGHTA and CDR2 FQGNSA come from the germline V gene. This CDR3 is built from 15 residues. The CDR3 DNA follows: TGTGCCAGCAGCTTAATCTCAGGCGGCGCAGATACGCAGTATTTT. Translation gives CASSLISGGADTQYF.

The CDR3 sequence: CASSLWSTAYEQYF. In DNA, the CDR3 is TGTGCCAGCAGCTTATGGAGTACAGCCTACGAGCAGTACTTC. This chain uses TRBV7-2 with TRBJ2-7; D is undetermined. The V end lost 2 bases, the J end lost 2 bases, and 10 bases lay between the germline ends. This CDR3 is built from 14 residues. Per the germline V gene, CDR1 is SGHTA and CDR2 is FQGNSA.

This clonotype was detected only a few times. This chain uses TRBV12-3 or TRBV12-4 with TRBJ2-7; D is unresolved. This CDR3 has 13 residues. V dropped 5 bases and J dropped 2 bases, with 10 bases sitting between them. Here the CDR3 reads CASSKTETYEQYF. The DNA of the CDR3 is TGTGCCAGCAGTAAGACGGAGACCTACGAGCAGTACTTC.

The chain joins TRBV29-1 to TRBJ1-1, with D possibly TRBD1 on 6 matching bases. This CDR3 has 14 residues. Trimming took off 6 bases at V and 10 bases at J, with 24 bases between the two ends. Germline V gene lookup returns CDR1 SQVTM and CDR2 ANQGSEA. This CDR3 reads CSVLRWDTPIRAFF. In DNA, the CDR3 is TGCAGCGTGCTAAGGTGGGACACCCCTATAAGAGCTTTCTTT.

The chain is built from TRBV4-2 and TRBJ1-1; 7 bases align to TRBD1. V was pared by 0 bases and J by 6 bases, with 4 bases of the junction left unmatched. CDR1 and CDR2 (germline): LGHNA, YNFKEQ. The CDR3 runs to 14 residues. CDR3 protein: CASSQERGRAEAFF. CDR3 DNA sequence: TGTGCCAGCAGCCAAGAAAGGGGGCGGGCTGAAGCTTTCTTT.

V gene TRBV4-1 combines with J gene TRBJ2-3, with 11 bases matching TRBD2. The CDR3 extends over 17 amino acids. Germline V lookup: CDR1 MGHRA, CDR2 YSYEKL. Trimming cost V 3 bases and J 4 bases; bases outside gene matches: 9. CDR3 loop: CASSQDSGGAPPDTQYF. The CDR3, as DNA: TGCGCCAGCAGCCAGGATAGCGGGGGGGCCCCCCCAGATACGCAGTATTTT.

The CDR3 loop reads CASSQDGAGEGIAGYTF. CDR3 in DNA: TGCGCCAGCAGCCAAGATGGGGCAGGGGAGGGTATTGCCGGCTACACCTTC. The V and J genes are TRBV4-1 and TRBJ1-2, with TRBD1 as a possible D gene (6 bases). CDR1 is MGHRA, CDR2 YSYEKL, per germline. V lost 0 bases, J lost 8 bases, and 22 bases lay in between. The CDR3 contains 17 residues.

V usage is TRBV27 and J usage is TRBJ1-1, with D possibly being TRBD1 (6 bases). The CDR3 is 20 residues long. CDR1 and CDR2 from the germline V gene are MNHEY and SMNVEV (reference sequence). Trimming took off 2 bases at V and 0 bases at J, with 25 bases between the two ends. The CDR3 DNA follows: TGTGCCAGCAGTTTACCCTACCTCAGGGACACCCCCACCCTGAACACTGAAGCTTTCTTT. The encoded protein is CASSLPYLRDTPTLNTEAFF.

This clonotype was seen only a few times. This rearrangement joins TRBV3-1 to TRBJ2-7; 7 nucleotides agree with TRBD1. The CDR3 sequence is 15 residues long. Germline-derived CDR1 and CDR2 are LGHDT and YNNKEL (reference sequence). V lost 0 bases, J lost 3 bases, and 5 bases stayed unmatched. The CDR3, as DNA: TGTGCCAGCAGCCAAGAGGGGACAGCCTACTACGAGCAGTACTTC. Translating gives CASSQEGTAYYEQYF.

The chain links TRBV10-2 to TRBJ2-3, with 8 nucleotides matching TRBD2. The CDR3 spans 16 residues. The J segment lost 2 bases and the V segment lost 0 bases, leaving 4 bases of the junction unmatched. The germline V gene has CDR1 WSHSY and CDR2 SAAADI. CDR3: CASSESVAGITDTQYF. Here the CDR3 DNA reads TGCGCCAGCAGTGAGTCTGTAGCGGGGATCACAGATACGCAGTATTTT.

This clonotype came up a few times. The chain couples TRBV12-3 or TRBV12-4 to TRBJ2-3, with D maybe TRBD2 (5 bases). The CDR3 covers 16 residues. Trimming cost V 4 bases and J 3 bases, with 17 bases left between them. The CDR3 DNA sequence: TGTGCCAGCAGTTCCAGGACGTTATCGGGAACAGATACGCAGTATTTT. The encoded protein is CASSSRTLSGTDTQYF.

This clonotype showed up just a few times. The chain recombines TRBV5-5 with TRBJ2-7; 7 bases map to TRBD1. The ends lost 3 bases at V and 5 bases at J; junction bases unmatched: 8. The CDR3 is 14 residues long. Germline V gene lookup returns CDR1 SGHKS and CDR2 YYEKEE (reference sequence). CDR3 nucleotide sequence: TGTGCCAGCAGCTCTCCGGGACAGATGGACGAGCAGTACTTC. Encoded protein: CASSSPGQMDEQYF.

The chain couples TRBV4-1 to TRBJ2-1; 8 bases line up with TRBD2. The CDR3 has 16 residues. Per germline, CDR1 MGHRA and CDR2 YSYEKL. V trimming: 5 bases; J trimming: 2 bases; junction bases outside the gene matches: 8. CDR3 DNA sequence: TGCGCCAGCAGCGCTCAGCGGGAGAAACCCTACAATGAGCAGTTCTTC. Its protein product is CASSAQREKPYNEQFF.

This clonotype was seen a handful of times. The chain is built from TRBV6-2 or TRBV6-3 and TRBJ2-5; 8 bases map to TRBD1. The CDR3 has 16 amino acids. With V trimmed by 5 bases and J by 1 base, 9 bases remained unmatched. CDR1 and CDR2 (germline): MNHEY, SVGEGT. The CDR3: CASSDRRTGSQETQYF. Written as DNA, the CDR3 is TGTGCCAGCAGTGACCGTCGGACAGGGTCCCAAGAGACCCAGTACTTC.

A few counts support this clonotype. This rearrangement joins TRBV6-2 or TRBV6-3 to TRBJ2-7, with 9 nucleotides matching TRBD1. The CDR3 length is 14 residues. Germline CDR1 MNHEY, CDR2 SVGEGT. V shed 6 bases and J 2 bases; nucleotides not matched to a gene: 5. The CDR3 region has the DNA TGTGCCAGCAGGGGACAGGGAACGGCCTACGAGCAGTACTTC. Amino acid sequence: CASRGQGTAYEQYF.

This clonotype appeared a few times. The chain combines TRBV27 with TRBJ1-4; 7 nucleotides line up with TRBD1. CDR3 size: 14 residues. After removal of 6 bases from V and 4 bases from J, the junction contained 5 bases not matched to a gene. The V gene's germline CDR1 is MNHEY and CDR2 SMNVEV (reference sequence). CDR3 amino acids: CASRRTGFNEKLFF. CDR3 nucleotides: TGTGCCAGCAGACGGACAGGTTTTAATGAAAAACTGTTTTTT.

A few counts support this clonotype. The genes are TRBV29-1 and TRBJ2-5, with D uncertain. Germline V gene sequence: CDR1 SQVTM, CDR2 ANQGSEA. The V end was cut by 3 bases, the J end by 2 bases, with 10 bases between. This CDR3 is 13 amino acids long. The CDR3 DNA reads TGCAGCGTTGAGGAACAGCAACAAGAGACCCAGTACTTC. Translation gives CSVEEQQQETQYF.

The table lists this clonotype with a count of one. The J gene is TRBJ2-3, the V gene TRBV7-9; D might be TRBD2 (6 bases). Trimming removed 3 bases from V and 1 base from J, with 17 bases in between. Germline assignment: CDR1 SEHNR and CDR2 FQNEAQ (reference sequence). This CDR3 spans 17 amino acids. The CDR3 spells CASSLDRDWKGTDTQYF. In DNA, the CDR3 is TGTGCCAGCAGCTTGGATCGGGACTGGAAAGGCACAGATACGCAGTATTTT. Together with reference TRBV7-9 and TRBJ2-3, the CDR3 gives the full variable domain: DTGVSQNPRHKITKRGQNVTFRCDPISEHNRLYWYRQTLGQGPEFLTYFQNEAQLEKSRLLSDRFSAERPKGSFSTLEIQRTEQGDSAMYLCASSLDRDWKGTDTQYFGPGTRLTVL.

The chain uses TRBV20-1 and TRBJ2-4, with D maybe TRBD2 (6 bases). From germline, CDR1 is DFQATT and CDR2 SNEGSKA (reference sequence). The CDR3 contains 18 residues. Trimming shortened V by 0 bases and J by 1 base, and 19 bases separated the two germline ends. The CDR3 DNA follows: TGCAGTGCTAGAGATGGAACCTTCGGGACTCTCGCCAAAAACATTCAGTACTTC. Protein product: CSARDGTFGTLAKNIQYF.